Sequencing of this T cell receptor (beta chain) was carried out in a study of OX40 agonist ivuxolimab in advanced cancers. Study-level findings and limits: The study did not work out the antigen specificity of the expanded peripheral T cells. On average, CD8+ T cells showed a greater number of expanded clones than CD4+.

TCRdb's copy holds only in-frame clones and misses some; the assay was immunoSEQ multiplex PCR. The sample lists 75,000 to 90,000 clones, 92% occurring once. CDR1 SGHAT and CDR2 FQNNGV come from the germline V gene. V shed 2 bases, J shed 11 bases, and the junction held 12 bases outside the gene matches. The CDR3 extends over 15 amino acids. Drawing of blood for sampling happened at baseline, at cycle 4 day 1, and at cycle 7 day 1. This clone was observed a single time. The antigen remains undetermined. This specimen consisted of CD4+ or CD8+ T cells sorted from blood, obtained in a trial of the OX40 agonist ivuxolimab. The source is an adult with an advanced solid tumor such as melanoma, head and neck, liver or kidney cancer. This chain joins TRBV11-2 and TRBJ1-3, with 7 bases aligning to TRBD1. CDR3 sequence (DNA): TGTGCCAGCAGCTTATTCTCTAGGGGGCGAACGGCCATATATTTT. This gives the protein CASSLFSRGRTAIYF.